This T cell receptor beta chain was obtained from a study of blood T cell repertoires in COVID-19. Study at large: Acute and convalescent COVID-19 samples came from the United States, Italy and Spain. The cDNA or gDNA used as material had been derived from T cells, B-cell-depleted T cells, or PBMCs.

Recruits, aged roughly 18 to 90 years, lived in 24 US areas. In germline, CDR1 is SGHNT, CDR2 YYREEE (reference sequence). The CDR3 extends over 14 amino acids. Trimming shortened V by 2 bases and J by 8 bases, and 16 bases separated the two germline ends. Only in-frame clones appear in the TCRdb table, and some are missing; sequencing was by immunoSEQ multiplex PCR. The data contain 200,000 to 250,000 clones, approximately 87% of them singletons. The material sequenced was PBMCs or T cells enriched from blood (not recorded which). This receptor was obtained from a woman in her 50s in a cohort exposed to, infected with or recovered from COVID-19 (not recorded which). V and J are TRBV5-4 and TRBJ1-2; a possible D gene is TRBD1 (6 bases). The CDR3 bases are TGTGCCAGCAGCTTAGACAGGTGGCAATCCGGCTACACCTTC. Its protein product is CASSLDRWQSGYTF.